The 28 T cell receptor beta chains listed next were all sequenced from one sample in a study of human T cells and chemical hapten exposure. Time point specified: healthy volunteer bleed at 6 weeks. Researchers extracted total RNA from unfractionated whole blood. MiXCR, applied by TCRdb to the RACE reads, yields one record per CDR3 protein. The repertoire consists of under 50,000 distinct CDR3 sequences, with around 3.4% occurring once and the leading ten covering about 6%. Material: whole blood. These receptor sequences come from a human donor in good health. Some clones in this sample may be carry-over from other donors' samples.

The table lists this clonotype with many counts. The rearrangement links TRBV7-9 to TRBJ1-1, with D uncertain. Trimming pared 5 bases from V and 6 bases from J, leaving 10 bases between. Germline-derived CDR1 and CDR2 are SEHNR and FQNEAQ (reference sequence). This CDR3 comprises 12 residues. CDR3 nucleotides: TGTGCCAGCAGCCAACAAAGTTCTGAAGCTTTCTTT. Translated: CASSQQSSEAFF.

This clonotype was counted at least ten times. V gene TRBV5-1 combines with J gene TRBJ2-5; 8 positions match TRBD1. The CDR3 totals 15 residues. J was trimmed by 1 base and V by 5 bases; bases with no gene match: 7. Germline V gene lookup returns CDR1 SGHRS and CDR2 YFSETQ. Here the CDR3 DNA reads TGCGCCAGCAGGGGGACAGGAGCAATCCAAGAGACCCAGTACTTC. This codes for CASRGTGAIQETQYF. The full variable domain, in which reference TRBV5-1 and TRBJ2-5 provide the parts outside the CDR3, is KAGVTQTPRYLIKTRGQQVTLSCSPISGHRSVSWYQQTPGQGLQFLFEYFSETQRNKGNFPGRFSGRQFSNSRSEMNVSTLELGDSALYLCASRGTGAIQETQYFGPGTRLLVL.

This clonotype was found many times. This chain uses TRBV20-1 with TRBJ2-7, with TRBD2 identical over 14 bases. The V gene end was trimmed by 3 bases and the J gene end by 4 bases; junction bases not matched to a gene: 5. CDR3 length: 15 residues. Germline CDR1 reads DFQATT; CDR2 reads SNEGSKA (reference sequence). The CDR3 region is CSARGLAGVFYEQYF. The DNA of the CDR3 is TGCAGTGCTAGGGGACTAGCGGGGGTCTTTTACGAGCAGTACTTC.

By its share, this clonotype is medium-sized (0.01 to 0.1%). The chain uses TRBV12-3 or TRBV12-4 and TRBJ2-2, with unresolved D. This CDR3 region has 13 residues. The V end lost 2 bases, the J end lost 1 base, and 2 bases lay between the germline ends. The DNA of the CDR3 is TGTGCCAGCAGTTTACAGAACACCGGGGAGCTGTTTTTT. Translating gives CASSLQNTGELFF.

Only a few counts were recorded for this clonotype. V gene TRBV7-9 combines with J gene TRBJ1-6; 10 bases are a match to TRBD1. The CDR3 has 16 residues. The V segment lost 5 bases and the J segment 7 bases; nucleotides outside the gene matches: 8. Germline CDR1 SEHNR, CDR2 FQNEAQ (reference sequence). CDR3 sequence (DNA): TGTGCCAGCAGCAGCCGGGACAGGGGTTGGAATTCACCCCTCCACTTT. It translates to CASSSRDRGWNSPLHF.

The sample holds many counts of this clonotype. The chain has TRBV6-5 and TRBJ2-3; 10 bases fit TRBD2. V lost 6 bases, J lost 4 bases, and 13 bases stayed unmatched. Germline assignment: CDR1 MNHEY and CDR2 SVGAGI. The CDR3 is 17 amino acids. The DNA of the CDR3 is TGTGCCAGCAGGCCTGTCGGGAGCGGGAGGGCCTCAGATACGCAGTATTTT. It encodes CASRPVGSGRASDTQYF.

This clonotype was seen at least ten times. The chain carries TRBV5-1 and TRBJ2-3; D ambiguous. The CDR3 length is 14 residues. V gave up 2 bases and J gave up 4 bases, with 11 bases separating them. Germline V gene data show CDR1 as SGHRS and CDR2 as YFSETQ. DNA for the CDR3: TGCGCCAGCAGCTTAAATCCAGGTTCAGATACGCAGTATTTT. This codes for CASSLNPGSDTQYF.

This clonotype was recorded at least ten times. V and J are TRBV3-1 and TRBJ2-2, with TRBD2 matching over 15 bases. This CDR3 is built from 19 residues. In germline, CDR1 is LGHDT, CDR2 YNNKEL (reference sequence). The V and J ends lost 2 bases and 6 bases, in that order; junction bases with no gene match: 10. The CDR3 bases are TGTGCCAGCAGCCAACCTCCTGGGGGACTAGCGGGAGGTCCCGGGGAGCTGTTTTTT. Translated, it gives CASSQPPGGLAGGPGELFF.

This clonotype has at least ten counts. The J gene is TRBJ2-3, the V gene TRBV28, with D unclear. Germline CDR1 is MDHEN and CDR2 is SYDVKM. With 6 bases removed from V and 3 bases from J, the gap between germline ends came to 10 bases. This CDR3 is 13 amino acids long. CDR3 coding DNA: TGTGCCAGCAGGTCCTTGGGTACAGATACGCAGTATTTT. Encoded protein: CASRSLGTDTQYF.

The chain has TRBV6-5 and TRBJ1-2; D gene uncertain. V was cut by 2 bases and J by 0 bases, with 7 bases left in between. CDR3 length: 14 residues. Per germline, CDR1 MNHEY and CDR2 SVGAGI. The DNA of the CDR3 is TGTGCCAGCAGTTACAGTGGAGCTAACTATGGCTACACCTTC. Its protein is CASSYSGANYGYTF.

This clonotype was counted at least ten times. The rearrangement joins TRBV10-2 to TRBJ2-1; no reliable D call. Germline-derived CDR1 and CDR2 are WSHSY and SAAADI. Trimming took off 0 bases at V and 10 bases at J, with 4 bases between the two ends. The CDR3 runs 11 residues. The CDR3 here is CASSESTEQFF. Written as DNA, the CDR3 is TGCGCCAGCAGTGAGTCGACAGAGCAGTTCTTC.

This clonotype has a count of ten or more. This rearrangement joins TRBV11-2 to TRBJ2-3, with D perhaps matching TRBD2 (6 bases). V was clipped by 6 bases and J by 5 bases, with 21 bases between them. Germline V gene lookup returns CDR1 SGHAT and CDR2 FQNNGV. This CDR3 is built from 16 residues. The chain's CDR3 is CASSSWLERAGDTQYF. The CDR3 nucleotides read TGTGCCAGCAGTTCGTGGTTGGAGCGGGCGGGAGATACGCAGTATTTT.

The genes are TRBV29-1 and TRBJ2-1; D possibly uses TRBD1 or TRBD2 (5 bases each). Germline lookup yields CDR1 SQVTM and CDR2 ANQGSEA. The CDR3 totals 13 residues. With 7 bases removed from V and 7 bases from J, the gap between germline ends came to 17 bases. CDR3: CSASWGSDNEQFF. In DNA form, the CDR3 reads TGCAGCGCCTCTTGGGGGTCTGATAATGAGCAGTTCTTC.

Many counts were recorded for this clonotype. V gene TRBV28 combines with J gene TRBJ1-5; D is undetermined. CDR1 and CDR2 from the germline V gene are MDHEN and SYDVKM. The CDR3 runs to 14 residues. V was pared by 3 bases and J by 2 bases, with 8 bases between. The CDR3 DNA is TGTGCCAGCAGTTTCCGGGGAGGCAATCAGCCCCAGCATTTT. Translating gives CASSFRGGNQPQHF.

This clonotype was counted many times. The chain joins TRBV6-6 to TRBJ2-2, with TRBD1 matching over 8 bases. The V and J ends lost 0 bases and 0 bases, in that order; junction bases with no gene match: 9. The CDR3 consists of 19 residues. CDR1 and CDR2 from the germline V gene are MNHNY and SVGAGI (reference sequence). Written as DNA, the CDR3 is TGTGCCAGCAGTTACTCGGCCGGGACAGGATCTTCGAACACCGGGGAGCTGTTTTTT. Encoded protein: CASSYSAGTGSSNTGELFF.

This clonotype came up many times. The rearrangement uses TRBV3-1 and TRBJ2-2; D may match TRBD1 or TRBD2 (5 bases each). This CDR3 comprises 14 residues. V was clipped by 1 base and J by 5 bases, with 8 bases between them. The germline gives CDR1 LGHDT, CDR2 YNNKEL (reference sequence). DNA for the CDR3: TGTGCCAGCAGCCAAGTTGGGGGTACCGGGGAGCTGTTTTTT. It is translated as CASSQVGGTGELFF.

J is TRBJ1-5 and V is TRBV3-1; 8 bases map to TRBD1. The V segment lost 3 bases and the J segment 1 base; nucleotides outside the gene matches: 14. This CDR3 contains 19 residues. Germline V lookup: CDR1 LGHDT, CDR2 YNNKEL (reference sequence). CDR3 residues: CASSQTRTGFGRSNQPQHF. The CDR3 region has the DNA TGTGCCAGCAGCCAGACCCGGACAGGGTTTGGAAGAAGCAATCAGCCCCAGCATTTT.

This clonotype has ten or more counts. The rearrangement links TRBV12-3 or TRBV12-4 to TRBJ1-2; 7 nucleotides match TRBD1. The CDR3 is 13 amino acids. J was trimmed by 7 bases and V by 6 bases; bases with no gene match: 8. This chain's CDR3 is CASRPTGDRGYTF. Written as DNA, the CDR3 is TGTGCCAGCAGGCCCACAGGGGATCGTGGCTACACCTTC.

This clonotype rates as medium-sized (0.01 to 0.1%). The chain uses TRBV5-1 and TRBJ2-5; 7 nucleotides align to TRBD1. The germline CDR1 and CDR2 sequences are SGHRS and YFSETQ. This CDR3 has 14 residues. V was pared by 0 bases and J by 2 bases, with 1 base of the junction left unmatched. CDR3 in DNA: TGCGCCAGCAGCTTGGCGGGACAGCAAGAGACCCAGTACTTC. It translates to CASSLAGQQETQYF.

This clonotype was seen ten or more times. The chain combines TRBV5-1 with TRBJ1-1; 7 bases fit TRBD1. V lost 0 bases, J lost 5 bases, and 4 bases stayed unmatched. This CDR3 contains 14 residues. Germline V gene sequence: CDR1 SGHRS, CDR2 YFSETQ. The CDR3 spells CASSLVQGPTEAFF. In DNA, the CDR3 is TGCGCCAGCAGCTTGGTACAGGGGCCGACTGAAGCTTTCTTT.

This sequence joins TRBV5-1 and TRBJ2-5; 10 bases agree with TRBD2. CDR1 SGHRS and CDR2 YFSETQ come from the germline V gene. CDR3 size: 15 residues. V trimming: 2 bases; J trimming: 2 bases; junction bases outside the gene matches: 3. The CDR3 spells CASSFKLAGQETQYF. In DNA, the CDR3 is TGCGCCAGCAGCTTTAAACTAGCGGGGCAAGAGACCCAGTACTTC.

At least ten counts were recorded for this clonotype. This chain links TRBV6-5 with TRBJ2-6; maybe TRBD1 (5 bases). The ends were cut back, 2 bases at V and 4 bases at J, with 9 bases in the middle. The CDR3 totals 15 residues. The V gene's germline CDR1 is MNHEY and CDR2 SVGAGI. This CDR3 reads CASSYGAKGANVLTF. The CDR3, as DNA: TGTGCCAGCAGTTACGGGGCTAAAGGGGCCAACGTCCTGACTTTC.

Many counts were recorded for this clonotype. The gene calls are TRBV6-5 and TRBJ2-1, with D perhaps matching TRBD2 (6 bases). Between the trimmed V and J ends, which lost 6 bases and 13 bases, there was a span of 16 bases. The CDR3 runs 12 residues. Germline V gene data show CDR1 as MNHEY and CDR2 as SVGAGI. The CDR3 spells CASSPPAGTQFF. The DNA of the CDR3 is TGTGCCAGCAGCCCCCCCGCGGGGACCCAGTTCTTC.

This clonotype was seen ten or more times. This chain links TRBV29-1 with TRBJ2-3; D call uncertain. V was cut by 5 bases and J by 0 bases, with 9 bases left in between. This CDR3 spans 13 amino acids. Per the germline V gene, CDR1 is SQVTM and CDR2 is ANQGSEA. CDR3 protein: CSVPGPSTDTQYF. The CDR3 DNA sequence: TGCAGCGTTCCTGGGCCTAGCACAGATACGCAGTATTTT.

This clonotype was seen ten or more times. This sequence joins TRBV5-1 and TRBJ1-1, with D hard to call. Per germline, CDR1 SGHRS and CDR2 YFSETQ. Trimming stripped 4 bases from V and 3 bases from J, with 7 bases between. The CDR3 has 12 amino acids. The DNA for the CDR3 is TGCGCCAGCAGCAGATCCCACACTGAAGCTTTCTTT. Amino acids: CASSRSHTEAFF.

Many counts were recorded for this clonotype. The chain couples TRBV12-3 or TRBV12-4 to TRBJ1-1, with TRBD1 as a possible D gene (5 bases). V lost 5 bases and J 1 base, leaving 17 bases between the germline ends. The CDR3 runs to 16 residues. The CDR3: CASSVGAGPGNTEAFF. For the CDR3, the DNA is TGTGCCAGCAGTGTAGGGGCAGGCCCAGGGAACACTGAAGCTTTCTTT.

This clonotype was seen at least ten times. The chain's CDR3 is CASSLREGPYEQYF. CDR3 coding DNA: TGCGCCAGCAGCTTACGGGAGGGCCCCTACGAGCAGTACTTC. The chain employs TRBV5-1 and TRBJ2-7, with 8 bases identical to TRBD2. Trimming removed 2 bases from V and 2 bases from J; junction bases left unmatched: 3. Germline V gene sequence: CDR1 SGHRS, CDR2 YFSETQ. The CDR3 runs 14 residues.

In this sample, this clonotype turned up many times. The rearrangement uses TRBV7-3 and TRBJ2-1, with 9 bases matching TRBD1. The CDR3 has 17 residues. The J segment lost 4 bases and the V segment lost 5 bases, leaving 12 bases of the junction unmatched. Germline CDR1 reads SGHTA; CDR2 reads FQGTGA. The CDR3 region has the DNA TGTGCCAGCAGCCCCGACAGGGGGGCTATGGTATACAATGAGCAGTTCTTC. Protein: CASSPDRGAMVYNEQFF.